This TCR beta chain was sequenced for a study of T cell responses to AZD1222 COVID-19 vaccine. Assay: immunoSEQ multiplex PCR; the TCRdb copy retains only in-frame clones and omits some. The repertoire consists of approximately 100,000 clones, with 75% to 90% occurring once and the leading ten covering approximately 4.7%. This specimen consisted of peripheral blood, obtained on day 0 of AZD1222 vaccination. This TCR came from an adult in good health.

Written as DNA, the CDR3 is TGTGCCAGCAGCGTAGGAGACGGAATACGCTACTCTGGAAACACCATATATTTT. Protein product: CASSVGDGIRYSGNTIYF. This sequence joins TRBV9 and TRBJ1-3; D uncertain. The V end was cut by 0 bases, the J end by 0 bases, with 16 bases between. This CDR3 comprises 18 residues. The germline V gene has CDR1 SGDLS and CDR2 YYNGEE.